What follows are 24 T cell receptor beta chains derived from one specimen sequenced in a study of cytomegalovirus exposure and HLA in healthy donors. PCR used 60 Vbeta primers and 13 Jbeta primers. Data came from immunoSEQ multiplex PCR; TCRdb stores just in-frame clones and leaves some out. The profile shows 160,000 or so clones, about 85% of them singletons. Source material: PBMCs. These receptors were collected from a woman younger than 35 in good health and CMV-seronegative.

CDR3 residues: CSAEGAAGNTIYF. CDR3 DNA: TGCAGCGCCGAGGGGGCGGCTGGAAACACCATATATTTT. The chain combines TRBV29-1 with TRBJ1-3; 7 positions match TRBD1. Germline V gives CDR1 SQVTM, CDR2 ANQGSEA. After removal of 7 bases from V and 2 bases from J, the junction contained 5 bases not matched to a gene. The CDR3 is made up of 13 amino acids. Based on the CDR3 plus reference TRBV29-1 and TRBJ1-3, the full variable domain is SAVISQKPSRDICQRGTSLTIQCQVDSQVTMMFWYRQQPGQSLTLIATANQGSEATYESGFVIDKFPISRPNLTFSTLTVSNMSPEDSSIYLCSAEGAAGNTIYFGEGSWLTVV.

The chain recombines TRBV11-2 with TRBJ2-7; tentative D call: TRBD2 (5 bases). Germline CDR1 is SGHAT and CDR2 is FQNNGV. The V and J ends lost 3 bases and 2 bases respectively, with 14 bases between them. The CDR3 consists of 15 residues. The CDR3 is CASSFGVNGAYEQYF. CDR3 DNA: TGTGCCAGCAGCTTTGGGGTGAACGGGGCCTACGAGCAGTACTTC.

The genes are TRBV4-2 and TRBJ1-2; 8 nucleotides match TRBD1. CDR3 length: 17 amino acids. V was clipped by 1 base and J by 5 bases; unmatched bases: 12. Germline CDR1 LGHNA, CDR2 YNFKEQ. CDR3 loop: CASSQASSGQVPYGYTF. CDR3 coding DNA: TGTGCCAGCAGCCAAGCCTCGTCGGGACAGGTTCCTTATGGCTACACCTTC.

The chain joins TRBV9 to TRBJ2-1; 8 bases are shared with TRBD1. The trim removed 4 bases at V and 6 bases at J, leaving 9 bases unmatched. There are 15 residues in the CDR3. CDR1 SGDLS and CDR2 YYNGEE come from the germline V gene. The CDR3, as DNA: TGTGCCAGCAGCAGATCCGGGACAGGTTTCAATGAGCAGTTCTTC. It translates to CASSRSGTGFNEQFF.

This chain joins TRBV6-6 and TRBJ2-1; 7 bases map to TRBD2. The CDR3 extends over 15 amino acids. The J segment lost 7 bases and the V segment lost 3 bases, leaving 9 bases of the junction unmatched. CDR1 and CDR2 from the germline V gene are MNHNY and SVGAGI (reference sequence). The CDR3 is CASSYQGLEGNEQFF. The CDR3 bases are TGTGCCAGCAGTTATCAAGGACTAGAAGGTAATGAGCAGTTCTTC.

The rearrangement links TRBV4-2 to TRBJ1-2; 7 bases are a match to TRBD1. CDR1 and CDR2 from the germline V gene are LGHNA and YNFKEQ. The junction had 8 bases not matched to a gene; V was cut back by 4 bases and J by 0 bases. The CDR3 totals 16 residues. DNA for the CDR3: TGTGCCAGCAGCCGTAACCGGGACAGTACTAACTATGGCTACACCTTC. Amino acid sequence: CASSRNRDSTNYGYTF.

The chain uses TRBV15 and TRBJ2-1; the match to TRBD2 covers 9 bases. Germline V gene data show CDR1 as LNHNV and CDR2 as YYDKDF (reference sequence). The CDR3 spans 16 residues. The V segment lost 0 bases and the J segment 12 bases; nucleotides outside the gene matches: 12. The CDR3 region is CATSRDELAGSTGQFF. DNA for the CDR3: TGTGCCACCAGCAGAGACGAACTAGCGGGCTCTACGGGGCAGTTCTTC. Looking up the rest from reference TRBV15 and TRBJ2-1 gives the full variable domain: DAMVIQNPRYQVTQFGKPVTLSCSQTLNHNVMYWYQQKSSQAPKLLFHYYDKDFNNEADTPDNFQSRRPNTSFCFLDIRSPGLGDTAMYLCATSRDELAGSTGQFFGPGTRLTVL.

The V gene is TRBV23-1, the J gene TRBJ1-1; D unresolved. TRBV23-1 falls under the ORF class, with uncertain function. The CDR3 is 13 amino acids. Trimming cost V 0 bases and J 6 bases, with 8 bases left between them. CDR3 residues: CASSQSAGAEAFF. Written as DNA, the CDR3 is TGCGCCAGCAGTCAATCCGCCGGTGCTGAAGCTTTCTTT.

CDR3 loop: CASSQESGLRNEKLFF. CDR3 coding DNA: TGCGCCAGCAGCCAAGAAAGCGGACTGAGGAATGAAAAACTGTTTTTT. The gene calls are TRBV4-3 and TRBJ1-4; no clear D gene. Between the trimmed V and J ends, which lost 0 bases and 5 bases, there was a span of 13 bases. Per the germline V gene, CDR1 is LGHNA and CDR2 is YSLEER. CDR3 length: 16 residues.

The CDR3 is CASSPRGRANEKLFF. CDR3 nucleotide sequence: TGTGCCAGCAGCCCGAGGGGGCGCGCTAATGAAAAACTGTTTTTT. This rearrangement joins TRBV7-2 to TRBJ1-4, with 7 positions matching TRBD1. CDR1 SGHTA and CDR2 FQGNSA come from the germline V gene. V shed 5 bases and J 3 bases; nucleotides not matched to a gene: 6. This CDR3 is built from 15 residues.

The J gene is TRBJ2-3, the V gene TRBV5-1; the match to TRBD1 covers 7 bases. Trimming at V came to 4 bases and at J to 2 bases, leaving 7 bases not matched to a gene. CDR1 and CDR2 (germline): SGHRS, YFSETQ. The CDR3 has 15 residues. The CDR3 coding sequence is TGCGCCAGCAGCCCTGGGACAGCAACCACAGATACGCAGTATTTT. Translating gives CASSPGTATTDTQYF.

This clone was observed once. CDR3 nucleotide sequence: TGCGCCAGCAGCTTGGATGGGAGGACGGGGAATCAGCCCCAGCATTTT. This sequence encodes CASSLDGRTGNQPQHF. The genes are TRBV5-1 and TRBJ1-5; no definite D call. Per the germline V gene, CDR1 is SGHRS and CDR2 is YFSETQ. There are 16 residues in the CDR3. V was cut by 0 bases and J by 4 bases, with 14 bases left in between.

The rearrangement uses TRBV19 and TRBJ1-2; TRBD1 matches 7 bases. The germline V gene encodes CDR1 LNHDA and CDR2 SQIVND (reference sequence). This CDR3 is built from 16 residues. V gave up 2 bases and J gave up 3 bases; unmatched junction bases: 9. CDR3 residues: CASSITWAQGDYGYTF. CDR3 DNA: TGTGCCAGTAGTATAACGTGGGCCCAGGGGGACTATGGCTACACCTTC.

This chain uses TRBV19 with TRBJ1-5; 8 bases align to TRBD1. The CDR3 has 15 amino acids. Trimming took 10 bases from V and 1 from J; bases not matched to a gene: 9. Germline assignment: CDR1 LNHDA and CDR2 SQIVND (reference sequence). In nucleotides, the CDR3 is TGTGCCACCCTAGACAGGGGACAGAGCAATCAGCCCCAGCATTTT. Translation: CATLDRGQSNQPQHF.

The chain couples TRBV12-5 to TRBJ2-1; TRBD1 matches at 7 bases. CDR3 length: 16 amino acids. Germline CDR1 and CDR2: LGHNT and FRNRAP. Losses at the gene ends were 0 bases for V and 5 bases for J; bases not matched to a gene: 7. The CDR3 region is CASGLVLGTANNEQFF. CDR3 sequence (DNA): TGTGCTAGTGGTTTGGTACTTGGGACAGCTAACAATGAGCAGTTCTTC.

The chain couples TRBV5-1 to TRBJ2-7; D may be TRBD1 (6 bases). This CDR3 is 14 amino acids long. Deletions cut 2 bases from V and 4 bases from J, with 13 bases between. CDR1 and CDR2 from the germline V gene are SGHRS and YFSETQ. The CDR3 protein is CASSFGRGMYEQYF. CDR3 sequence (DNA): TGCGCCAGCAGCTTTGGCAGGGGAATGTACGAGCAGTACTTC.

The rearrangement uses TRBV7-2 and TRBJ1-5, with D perhaps matching TRBD1 (5 bases). The CDR3 is 15 amino acids. The germline gives CDR1 SGHTA, CDR2 FQGNSA. Trimming removed 5 bases from V and 8 bases from J, with 19 bases in between. The CDR3 sequence: CASSPAGRIGEPQHF. In nucleotides, the CDR3 is TGTGCCAGCAGCCCGGCTGGTAGGATAGGGGAGCCCCAGCATTTT. Together with reference TRBV7-2 and TRBJ1-5, the CDR3 gives the full variable domain: GAGVSQSPSNKVTEKGKDVELRCDPISGHTALYWYRQSLGQGLEFLIYFQGNSAPDKSGLPSDRFSAERTGGSVSTLTIQRTQQEDSAVYLCASSPAGRIGEPQHFGDGTRLSIL.

The V gene is TRBV7-9, the J gene TRBJ1-2; D not resolved. The V gene lost 3 bases and the J gene lost 2 bases, with 10 bases spanning the gap. Germline assignment: CDR1 SEHNR and CDR2 FQNEAQ (reference sequence). The length of the CDR3 is 14 residues. CDR3 sequence: CASSFSPRNYGYTF. For the CDR3, the DNA is TGTGCCAGCAGCTTCTCCCCGAGGAACTATGGCTACACCTTC.

The rearrangement links TRBV28 to TRBJ2-2; D not resolved. V lost 4 bases and J lost 0, with 15 bases in between. In germline, CDR1 is MDHEN, CDR2 SYDVKM. The CDR3 runs 17 residues. CDR3 protein: CASSSVFTQANTGELFF. The DNA of the CDR3 is TGTGCCAGCAGTTCCGTCTTCACCCAGGCGAACACCGGGGAGCTGTTTTTT.

The chain couples TRBV6-5 to TRBJ2-7; possible D gene TRBD1, 6 bases. The CDR3 contains 15 residues. In germline, CDR1 is MNHEY, CDR2 SVGAGI. V dropped 6 bases and J dropped 2 bases, with 17 bases sitting between them. CDR3 protein: CASRSGTKVTYEQYF. As DNA, the CDR3 is TGTGCCAGCAGGTCCGGGACAAAAGTCACCTACGAGCAGTACTTC.

The chain carries TRBV29-1 and TRBJ2-1; TRBD2 aligns across 13 bases. The CDR3 is 14 amino acids. V was clipped by 4 bases and J by 8 bases; unmatched bases: 5. Germline CDR1 is SQVTM and CDR2 is ANQGSEA. The CDR3 region is CSVGTGTSGDEQFF. The DNA for the CDR3 is TGCAGCGTTGGGACCGGGACTAGCGGGGATGAGCAGTTCTTC.

V and J are TRBV6-5 and TRBJ2-7; D unclear. V lost 6 bases and J lost 5, with 11 bases in between. The germline gives CDR1 MNHEY, CDR2 SVGAGI. The CDR3 totals 12 residues. The CDR3 sequence: CASRDPSNEQYF. For the CDR3, the DNA is TGTGCCAGCAGAGATCCGAGCAACGAGCAGTACTTC.

The rearrangement joins TRBV9 to TRBJ1-6; the D gene is possibly TRBD1 (6 bases). Trimming pared 0 bases from V and 0 bases from J, leaving 13 bases between. Germline CDR1 and CDR2: SGDLS and YYNGEE. The CDR3 sequence is 18 residues long. CDR3 in amino acids: CASSVAKDRSSYNSPLHF. Written as DNA, the CDR3 is TGTGCCAGCAGCGTAGCTAAAGACAGGAGCTCCTATAATTCACCCCTCCACTTT.

The rearrangement links TRBV6-1 to TRBJ1-4, with TRBD1 matching 7 bases. V trimming: 6 bases; J trimming: 12 bases; junction bases outside the gene matches: 13. This CDR3 comprises 14 residues. Germline CDR1 reads MNHNS; CDR2 reads SASEGT. CDR3 DNA: TGTGCCAGCAGACATAGGGGGCCGCCAGGGGAACTGTTTTTT. Encoded protein: CASRHRGPPGELFF.